This T cell receptor (beta chain) derives from a study of shared clonotypes between healthy human individuals. Study results and caveats: Clonotype sharing across donors was expected to vary with sequencing depth.

Each PCR replicate run on unsorted PBMC took in around 300 ng DNA, 25,000 to 30,000 T cell genomes. In the study's own analysis: Sequence data from immunoSEQ were junction-only and lacked quality scores; consequently, filtering differed. Only in-frame clones appear in the TCRdb table, and some are missing; sequencing was by immunoSEQ multiplex PCR. V and J calls and clone size are copied from that table; D and trimming were computed from the DNA. Counted here are approximately 510,000 clones, approximately 79% occurring once; the ten biggest clones make up 10% to 15%. There are many counts of this clone. Its antigen is as yet unknown. CDR1 is WNHNN, CDR2 SYGVQD, per germline (reference sequence). Trimming removed 4 bases from V and 5 bases from J; junction bases left unmatched: 9. This CDR3 comprises 16 residues.

The clonotype comes from a woman aged 35 to 49 in good health. Some clones in this sample may be carry-over from other donors' samples. The rearrangement uses TRBV10-1 and TRBJ2-1, with 9 bases fitting TRBD1. The sequenced sample was PBMCs. The CDR3 DNA sequence: TGCGCCAGCAGTGGCACCGGGACAGGGCCCAACAATGAGCAGTTCTTC. Its translation: CASSGTGTGPNNEQFF.